Below are 4 T cell receptor beta chains sequenced from a single sample in a study of blood T cells in healthy people across ages. For the second PCR, which ran for about 7 to 11 cycles, a sample-barcoded 5' primer and a J-beta primer mix were used. Via MiXCR, TCRdb re-called the 5' RACE reads, giving one row per CDR3 protein. This sample has about 1.8 million distinct CDR3 sequences; approximately 50% occur once, and the top ten carry around 2.1%. Specimen: blood. The receptors originated from a middle-aged woman in good health.

The chain joins TRBV5-1 to TRBJ2-7, with D perhaps matching TRBD2 (6 bases). With the DNA end fitting TRBJ2-5 better, the J assignment may be wrong. Germline lookup yields CDR1 SGHRS and CDR2 YFSETQ. The CDR3 spans 16 residues. The CDR3 loop reads CASSTGLLASQETQYF. CDR3 DNA sequence: TGCGCCAGCAGCACGGGACTTTTAGCGTCGCAAGAGACCCAGTACTTC.

The chain combines TRBV28 with TRBJ2-3; possible D gene TRBD1, 6 bases. The CDR3 sequence is 13 residues long. Germline values: CDR1 MDHEN, CDR2 SYDVKM. Trimming removed 9 bases from V and 2 bases from J, with 12 bases in between. CDR3 sequence (DNA): TGTGCCAGTCAGGGGCGAAACACAGATACGCAGTATTTT. Translation gives CASQGRNTDTQYF.

V usage is TRBV15 and J usage is TRBJ2-5, with TRBD1 identical over 8 bases. The CDR3 contains 15 residues. V was clipped by 3 bases and J by 5 bases; unmatched bases: 8. The germline CDR1 and CDR2 sequences are LNHNV and YYDKDF (reference sequence). In nucleotides, the CDR3 is TGTGCCACCAGCAGGAGGACAGGGAACTCGGAGACCCAGTACTTC. Encoded protein: CATSRRTGNSETQYF.

This clonotype was counted between two and nine times. J is TRBJ2-7 and V is TRBV21-1; the table's D call of TRBD1 was not tested on the DNA. TRBV21-1 is annotated as a pseudogene. This CDR3 is built from 16 residues. CDR3 residues: CASSNSQRQGAYEQYF. The CDR3 coding sequence is TGTGCCAGCAGCAATTCTCAACGGCAGGGGGCCTACGAGCAGTACTTC.